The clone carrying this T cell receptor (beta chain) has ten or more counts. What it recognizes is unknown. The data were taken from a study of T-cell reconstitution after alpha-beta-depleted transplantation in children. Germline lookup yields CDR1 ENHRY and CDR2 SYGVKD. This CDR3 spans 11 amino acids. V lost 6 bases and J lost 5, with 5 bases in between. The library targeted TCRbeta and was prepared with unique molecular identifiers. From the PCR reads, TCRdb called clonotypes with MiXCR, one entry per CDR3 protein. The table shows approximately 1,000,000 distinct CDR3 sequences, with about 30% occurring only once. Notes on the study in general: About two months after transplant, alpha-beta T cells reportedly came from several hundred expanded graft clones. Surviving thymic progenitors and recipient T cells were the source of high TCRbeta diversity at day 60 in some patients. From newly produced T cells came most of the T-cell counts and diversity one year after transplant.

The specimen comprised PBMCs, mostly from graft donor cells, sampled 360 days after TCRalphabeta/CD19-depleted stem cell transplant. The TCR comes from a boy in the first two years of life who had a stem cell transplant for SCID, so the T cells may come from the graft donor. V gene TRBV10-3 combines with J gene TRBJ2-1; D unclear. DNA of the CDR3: TGTGCCATCAGCCTGGACAATGAGCAGTTCTTC. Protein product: CAISLDNEQFF.